This T cell receptor beta chain originates from a study of OX40 agonist ivuxolimab in advanced cancers. Overall study: Therapy given before enrollment (anti-PD-1, anti-PD-L1 or anti-CTLA-4) was allowed, and 40% to 45% had some.

TCRdb's copy holds only in-frame clones and misses some; the assay was immunoSEQ multiplex PCR. In the table there are more than 45,000 clones, around 80% of which are singletons. The CDR3 consists of 17 residues. V shed 4 bases and J shed 0 bases, with 17 bases lying between them. Looked up from germline, CDR1 is SGHNT and CDR2 is YYREEE (reference sequence). The sequence was collected from an adult with an advanced solid tumor such as melanoma, head and neck, liver or kidney cancer. The sequencing used CD4+ or CD8+ T cells sorted from blood, collected in a trial of the OX40 agonist ivuxolimab. The chain recombines TRBV5-4 with TRBJ1-3; D unclear. In nucleotides, the CDR3 is TGTGCCAGCAGCCCTGGCATAACTTTTAGCTCTGGAAACACCATATATTTT. Translated, it gives CASSPGITFSSGNTIYF. Full variable domain (rest looked up from reference TRBV5-4 and TRBJ1-3): ETGVTQSPTHLIKTRGQQVTLRCSSQSGHNTVSWYQQALGQGPQFIFQYYREEENGRGNFPPRFSGLQFPNYSSELNVNALELDDSALYLCASSPGITFSSGNTIYFGEGSWLTVV.